The next 22 T cell receptor beta chains were all read from a single sample in a study of CD8+ T cells in alopecia areata. Extracted RNA was reverse transcribed into cDNA, the sequencing template. TCRdb's copy holds only in-frame clones and misses some; the assay was immunoSEQ multiplex PCR. The sample has some 180,000 clones; roughly 56% are singletons. Sequenced: CD8+ T cells sorted from blood. Every receptor here comes from a human donor in good health.

This sequence joins TRBV30 and TRBJ2-3; D call uncertain. The germline V gene has CDR1 GTSNPN and CDR2 SVGIG (reference sequence). Trimming took off 8 bases at V and 2 bases at J, with 20 bases between the two ends. The length of the CDR3 is 15 residues. This chain's CDR3 is CAGNSGKENTDTQYF. CDR3 DNA sequence: TGTGCCGGGAACAGTGGAAAGGAGAACACAGATACGCAGTATTTT.

The genes are TRBV7-9 and TRBJ1-1; 9 nucleotides agree with TRBD1. The length of the CDR3 is 12 residues. Trimming removed 3 bases from V and 10 bases from J; junction bases left unmatched: 3. Germline assignment: CDR1 SEHNR and CDR2 FQNEAQ (reference sequence). The CDR3 DNA reads TGTGCCAGCAGCTTCCGACAGGGGGTAGCTTTCTTT. Its translation is CASSFRQGVAFF.

This chain's CDR3 is CASSYAGDEQYF. The CDR3 region has the DNA TGTGCCAGCAGTTACGCAGGGGACGAGCAGTACTTC. The chain is built from TRBV6-6 and TRBJ2-7; TRBD1 might be the D (6 bases). Germline V CDR1 and CDR2: MNHNY, SVGAGI (reference sequence). V shed 2 bases and J shed 5 bases, with 7 bases lying between them. The CDR3 totals 12 residues.

The rearrangement uses TRBV30 and TRBJ1-2; 11 bases are shared with TRBD1. Looked up from germline, CDR1 is GTSNPN and CDR2 is SVGIG (reference sequence). Trimming at V came to 4 bases and at J to 2 bases, leaving 6 bases not matched to a gene. The CDR3 totals 15 residues. The CDR3 DNA is TGTGCCTGGATCCCCGGGGACAGGGGGAACTATGGCTACACCTTC. It codes for CAWIPGDRGNYGYTF.

The gene calls are TRBV6-5 and TRBJ2-2; 9 bases align to TRBD1. Germline V gene lookup returns CDR1 MNHEY and CDR2 SVGAGI. The CDR3 extends over 16 amino acids. Trimming took 4 bases from V and 4 from J; bases not matched to a gene: 7. CDR3 nucleotides: TGTGCCAGCAGTTTACGGACAGGGGTGGGCACCGGGGAGCTGTTTTTT. As protein: CASSLRTGVGTGELFF.

The genes are TRBV11-2 and TRBJ2-4; D is ambiguous. The CDR3 totals 12 residues. Germline V CDR1 and CDR2: SGHAT, FQNNGV. Between the trimmed V and J ends, which lost 8 bases and 5 bases, there was a span of 10 bases. In DNA form, the CDR3 reads TGTGCCAGCGCCGTGGTCGAAAACATTCAGTACTTC. This encodes CASAVVENIQYF. Full variable domain (remainder filled in from reference TRBV11-2 and TRBJ2-4): EAGVAQSPRYKIIEKRQSVAFWCNPISGHATLYWYQQILGQGPKLLIQFQNNGVVDDSQLPKDRFSAERLKGVDSTLKIQPAKLEDSAVYLCASAVVENIQYFGAGTRLSVL.

This clone was detected a few times. V gene TRBV25-1 combines with J gene TRBJ2-1; the match to TRBD1 covers 7 bases. This CDR3 is built from 13 residues. Germline V lookup: CDR1 MGHDK, CDR2 SYGVNS. V lost 5 bases to trimming and J lost 6 bases; unmatched junction nucleotides: 4. This chain's CDR3 is CASSLPGGNEQFF. Here the CDR3 DNA reads TGTGCCAGCAGTCTCCCAGGGGGCAATGAGCAGTTCTTC.

V and J are TRBV29-1 and TRBJ2-1, with D perhaps TRBD1 (6 bases). The CDR3 runs to 16 residues. Germline assignment: CDR1 SQVTM and CDR2 ANQGSEA. V was pared by 2 bases and J by 7 bases, with 21 bases between. The CDR3 loop is CSVEPIRDTSDNEQFF. CDR3 DNA: TGCAGCGTTGAACCCATCCGGGACACCTCGGATAATGAGCAGTTCTTC.

The CDR3 protein is CASGIYNEQFF. CDR3 DNA: TGCGCCAGCGGTATTTACAATGAGCAGTTCTTC. This chain joins TRBV4-1 and TRBJ2-1; D call uncertain. CDR1 is MGHRA and CDR2 is YSYEKL in the germline V gene. This CDR3 is built from 11 residues. Trimming took off 8 bases at V and 4 bases at J, with 6 bases between the two ends.

This chain links TRBV4-1 with TRBJ1-2, with D possibly being TRBD1 (5 bases). The CDR3 sequence is 15 residues long. In germline, CDR1 is MGHRA, CDR2 YSYEKL. V shed 1 base and J shed 4 bases, with 13 bases lying between them. The CDR3 spells CASSQAGQSPYGYTF. In DNA, the CDR3 is TGCGCCAGCAGCCAAGCGGGGCAGTCTCCCTATGGCTACACCTTC.

There are a few counts of this clone. The sample has other DNA sequences that encode this CDR3 too. The chain employs TRBV29-1 and TRBJ1-1, with D possibly matching TRBD1 (5 bases). The CDR3 extends over 13 amino acids. Germline CDR1 SQVTM, CDR2 ANQGSEA. Trimming removed 3 bases at V and 4 bases at J, with 12 bases between. The CDR3 protein is CSVEEGAGTEAFF. In DNA form, the CDR3 reads TGCAGCGTTGAGGAAGGGGCTGGCACTGAAGCTTTCTTT.

V gene TRBV29-1 combines with J gene TRBJ1-1, with 7 bases lining up with TRBD1. Trimming removed 7 bases from V and 4 bases from J; junction bases left unmatched: 9. Per the germline V gene, CDR1 is SQVTM and CDR2 is ANQGSEA. This CDR3 is 13 amino acids long. CDR3 amino acids: CSAMTGPGTEAFF. The CDR3 nucleotides are TGCAGCGCGATGACAGGGCCTGGCACTGAAGCTTTCTTT.

The genes are TRBV4-1 and TRBJ2-1; D uncertain. Trimming pared 4 bases from V and 4 bases from J, leaving 17 bases between. This CDR3 region has 16 residues. Per the germline V gene, CDR1 is MGHRA and CDR2 is YSYEKL. The CDR3: CASSPPLSDPYNEQFF. Here the CDR3 DNA reads TGCGCCAGCAGCCCCCCTTTGTCTGACCCTTACAATGAGCAGTTCTTC.

The chain employs TRBV7-9 and TRBJ1-2; D is perhaps TRBD1 (5 bases). Germline values: CDR1 SEHNR, CDR2 FQNEAQ (reference sequence). The CDR3 is made up of 15 amino acids. V lost 5 bases to trimming and J lost 8 bases, with 21 bases between them. Here the CDR3 reads CASSAGQSNPDGYTF. CDR3 sequence (DNA): TGTGCCAGCAGCGCCGGACAATCAAACCCCGACGGCTACACCTTC. The whole variable domain, remainder taken from reference TRBV7-9 and TRBJ1-2, is DTGVSQNPRHKITKRGQNVTFRCDPISEHNRLYWYRQTLGQGPEFLTYFQNEAQLEKSRLLSDRFSAERPKGSFSTLEIQRTEQGDSAMYLCASSAGQSNPDGYTFGSGTRLTVV.

This clone appeared a single time. The chain is built from TRBV2 and TRBJ2-7; either TRBD1 or TRBD2 may fit D (5 bases each). The V end lost 4 bases, the J end lost 0 bases, and 13 bases lay between the germline ends. This CDR3 region has 15 residues. In germline, CDR1 is SNHLY, CDR2 FYNNEI. Here the CDR3 DNA reads TGTGCCAGCAGTGGGGTGGGGGACCTCTCCTACGAGCAGTACTTC. It codes for CASSGVGDLSYEQYF.

The chain links TRBV5-1 to TRBJ2-1; TRBD1 is a possible D gene (6 bases). Between the trimmed V and J ends, which lost 5 bases and 8 bases, there was a span of 17 bases. Germline V gene data show CDR1 as SGHRS and CDR2 as YFSETQ. The CDR3 runs 14 residues. The CDR3 is CASRVETGPDEQFF. The CDR3 coding sequence is TGCGCCAGCAGGGTGGAGACAGGTCCCGATGAGCAGTTCTTC.

The rearrangement uses TRBV15 and TRBJ2-1, with TRBD1 matching over 7 bases. Germline CDR1 LNHNV, CDR2 YYDKDF (reference sequence). The CDR3 is made up of 15 amino acids. Trimming cost V 0 bases and J 2 bases; bases outside gene matches: 1. The CDR3 coding sequence is TGTGCCACCAGCAGAGAGCAGGGGGCCTACAATGAGCAGTTCTTC. Protein: CATSREQGAYNEQFF.

CDR3 DNA sequence: TGTGCCAGCAGTAAGACGGACCGGCCAGAGACCCAGTACTTC. Translating it yields CASSKTDRPETQYF. This sequence joins TRBV6-6 and TRBJ2-5; D unresolved. The germline V gene encodes CDR1 MNHNY and CDR2 SVGAGI (reference sequence). This CDR3 has 14 residues. V was trimmed by 5 bases and J by 4 bases, leaving 14 bases between them.

V gene TRBV6-5 combines with J gene TRBJ1-1; D perhaps matches TRBD1 (6 bases). The ends were cut back, 5 bases at V and 8 bases at J, with 9 bases in the middle. The CDR3 length is 11 residues. The germline V gene has CDR1 MNHEY and CDR2 SVGAGI. This CDR3 is CASSAGTEAFF. Here the CDR3 DNA reads TGTGCCAGCAGTGCCGGGACAGAAGCTTTCTTT.

V gene TRBV5-1 combines with J gene TRBJ2-7; tentatively, D is TRBD2 (6 bases). The germline V gene has CDR1 SGHRS and CDR2 YFSETQ. The V and J ends lost 4 bases and 3 bases respectively, with 17 bases between them. The CDR3 sequence is 15 residues long. The DNA for the CDR3 is TGCGCCAGCAGCCCGACTGGCGGGGCCCTCTACGAGCAGTACTTC. Amino acids: CASSPTGGALYEQYF. Full variable domain (outside the CDR3, taken from reference TRBV5-1 and TRBJ2-7): KAGVTQTPRYLIKTRGQQVTLSCSPISGHRSVSWYQQTPGQGLQFLFEYFSETQRNKGNFPGRFSGRQFSNSRSEMNVSTLELGDSALYLCASSPTGGALYEQYFGPGTRLTVT.

In this sample, this clone turned up a few times. V gene TRBV7-9 combines with J gene TRBJ2-3, with TRBD1 as a possible D gene (5 bases). Germline CDR1 and CDR2: SEHNR and FQNEAQ (reference sequence). This CDR3 region has 14 residues. The germline V and J ends were trimmed by 4 bases and 0 bases, with 8 bases remaining between them. The CDR3 region is CASSSGHSTDTQYF. The DNA for the CDR3 is TGTGCCAGCAGCTCCGGACATAGCACAGATACGCAGTATTTT. The variable domain in full, with the rest retrieved from reference TRBV7-9 and TRBJ2-3, is DTGVSQNPRHKITKRGQNVTFRCDPISEHNRLYWYRQTLGQGPEFLTYFQNEAQLEKSRLLSDRFSAERPKGSFSTLEIQRTEQGDSAMYLCASSSGHSTDTQYFGPGTRLTVL.

This clone was detected only a few times. V gene TRBV12-5 combines with J gene TRBJ2-5; 11 nucleotides match TRBD1. Trimming took 6 bases from V and 5 from J; bases not matched to a gene: 8. The CDR3 extends over 15 amino acids. Germline CDR1 and CDR2: LGHNT and FRNRAP. The CDR3 here is CASGSDRGRSETQYF. In DNA, the CDR3 is TGTGCTAGTGGCTCGGACAGGGGGCGTAGCGAGACCCAGTACTTC.